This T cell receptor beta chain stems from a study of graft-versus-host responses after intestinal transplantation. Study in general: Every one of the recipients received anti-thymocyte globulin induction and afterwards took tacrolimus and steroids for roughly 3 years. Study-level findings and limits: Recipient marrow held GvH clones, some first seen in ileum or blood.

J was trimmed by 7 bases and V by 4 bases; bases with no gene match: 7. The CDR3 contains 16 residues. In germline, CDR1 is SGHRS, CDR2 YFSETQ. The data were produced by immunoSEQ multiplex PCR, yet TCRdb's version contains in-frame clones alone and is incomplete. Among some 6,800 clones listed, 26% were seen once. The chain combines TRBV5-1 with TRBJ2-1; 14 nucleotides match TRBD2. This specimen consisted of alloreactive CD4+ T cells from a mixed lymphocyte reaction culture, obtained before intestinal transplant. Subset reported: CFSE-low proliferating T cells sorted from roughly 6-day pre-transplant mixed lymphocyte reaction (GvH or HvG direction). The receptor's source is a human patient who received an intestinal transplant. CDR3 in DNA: TGCGCCAGCAGCCGTCCGGGACTAGCGGGAGTAAATGAGCAGTTCTTC. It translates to CASSRPGLAGVNEQFF.